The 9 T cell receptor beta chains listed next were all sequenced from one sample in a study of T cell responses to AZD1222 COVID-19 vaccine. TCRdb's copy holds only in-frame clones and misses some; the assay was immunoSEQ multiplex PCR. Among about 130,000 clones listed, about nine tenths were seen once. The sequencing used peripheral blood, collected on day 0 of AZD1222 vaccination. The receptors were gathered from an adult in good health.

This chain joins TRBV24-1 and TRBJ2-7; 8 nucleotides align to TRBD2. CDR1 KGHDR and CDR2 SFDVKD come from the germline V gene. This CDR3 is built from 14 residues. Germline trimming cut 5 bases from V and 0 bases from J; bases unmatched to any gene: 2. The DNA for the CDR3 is TGTGCCACCAGTGCGGGGGGGGCCTCCTACGAGCAGTACTTC. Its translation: CATSAGGASYEQYF.

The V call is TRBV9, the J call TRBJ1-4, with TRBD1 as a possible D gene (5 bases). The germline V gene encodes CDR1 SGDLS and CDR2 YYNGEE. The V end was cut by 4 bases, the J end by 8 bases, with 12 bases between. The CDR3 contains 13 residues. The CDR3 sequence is CASSPSGGEKLFF. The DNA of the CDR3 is TGTGCCAGCAGCCCCTCGGGGGGGGAAAAACTGTTTTTT.

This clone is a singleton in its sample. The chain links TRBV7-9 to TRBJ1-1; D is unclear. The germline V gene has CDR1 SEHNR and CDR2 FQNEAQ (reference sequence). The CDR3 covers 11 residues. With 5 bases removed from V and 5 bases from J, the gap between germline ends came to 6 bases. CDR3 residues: CASSPGTEAFF. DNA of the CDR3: TGTGCCAGCAGCCCAGGAACTGAAGCTTTCTTT.

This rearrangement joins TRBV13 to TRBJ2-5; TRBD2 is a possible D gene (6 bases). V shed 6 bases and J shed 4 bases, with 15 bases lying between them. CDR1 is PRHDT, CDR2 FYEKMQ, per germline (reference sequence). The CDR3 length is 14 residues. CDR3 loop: CASRTGTSVETQYF. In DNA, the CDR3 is TGTGCCAGCAGAACCGGGACTTCTGTAGAGACCCAGTACTTC.

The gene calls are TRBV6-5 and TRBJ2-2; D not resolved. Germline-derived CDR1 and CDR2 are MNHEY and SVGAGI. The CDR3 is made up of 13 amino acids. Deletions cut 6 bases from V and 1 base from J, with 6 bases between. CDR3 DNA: TGTGCCAGCAGACGGGTGAACACCGGGGAGCTGTTTTTT. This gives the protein CASRRVNTGELFF.

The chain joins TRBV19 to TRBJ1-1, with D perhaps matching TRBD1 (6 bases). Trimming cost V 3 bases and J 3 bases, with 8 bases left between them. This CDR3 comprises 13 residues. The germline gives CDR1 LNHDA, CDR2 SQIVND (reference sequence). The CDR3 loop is CASSMAGDTEAFF. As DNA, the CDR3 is TGTGCCAGTAGTATGGCAGGGGACACTGAAGCTTTCTTT.

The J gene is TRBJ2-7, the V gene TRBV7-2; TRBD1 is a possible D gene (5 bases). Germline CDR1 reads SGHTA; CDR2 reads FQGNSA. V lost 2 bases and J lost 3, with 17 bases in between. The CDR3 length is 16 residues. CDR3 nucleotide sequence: TGTGCCAGCAGCTTATTTATGAAGGGCCAGGGCTACGAGCAGTACTTC. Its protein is CASSLFMKGQGYEQYF.

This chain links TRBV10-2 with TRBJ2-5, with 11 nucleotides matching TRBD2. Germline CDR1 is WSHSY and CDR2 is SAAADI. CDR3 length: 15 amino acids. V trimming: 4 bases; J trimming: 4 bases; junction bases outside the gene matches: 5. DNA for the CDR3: TGCGCCAGCAGTGTTAGCGGGGGGGGCGGAGAGACCCAGTACTTC. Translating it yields CASSVSGGGGETQYF.

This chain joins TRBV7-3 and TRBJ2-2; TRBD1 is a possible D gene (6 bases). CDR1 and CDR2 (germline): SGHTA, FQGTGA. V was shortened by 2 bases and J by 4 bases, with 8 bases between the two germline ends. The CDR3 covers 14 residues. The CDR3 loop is CASSLQGFTGELFF. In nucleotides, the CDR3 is TGTGCCAGCAGCTTACAGGGGTTCACCGGGGAGCTGTTTTTT.